The present T cell receptor beta chain was sequenced within a study of blood T cell repertoires in COVID-19. CDR3 length: 15 residues. The germline V gene encodes CDR1 SGHRS and CDR2 YFSETQ. V lost 0 bases and J lost 9, with 13 bases in between. As handled by the study authors: Reference gene primer amplification gave estimated nucleated cell counts. TCRdb's copy holds only in-frame clones and misses some; the assay was immunoSEQ multiplex PCR. That table supplies the V and J calls and clone size; D and trimming were determined from the DNA. The data hold 150,000 to 200,000 clones, with around 89% observed a single time. This clone was recorded once. Donors of Cohort 3 who recovered were those that had two negative PCRs, clearance, or symptom resolution.

This TCR came from a woman aged 18-35 years who had recovered from COVID-19. Sequences were obtained from PBMCs or T cells enriched from blood (not recorded which). The V gene is TRBV5-1, the J gene TRBJ1-6; the D is unclear. The CDR3 DNA sequence: TGCGCCAGCAGCTTGGCCGGGAGAGGGCGTTCACCCCTCCACTTT. Translated, it gives CASSLAGRGRSPLHF. The whole variable domain, remainder taken from reference TRBV5-1 and TRBJ1-6, is KAGVTQTPRYLIKTRGQQVTLSCSPISGHRSVSWYQQTPGQGLQFLFEYFSETQRNKGNFPGRFSGRQFSNSRSEMNVSTLELGDSALYLCASSLAGRGRSPLHFGNGTRLTVT.